Included here is one T cell receptor beta chain sequence, with context. Germline V lookup: CDR1 ENHRY, CDR2 SYGVKD. The germline V and J ends were trimmed by 0 bases and 2 bases, with 10 bases remaining between them. The CDR3 contains 15 residues. This specimen belongs to a study of blood T cell repertoires in COVID-19. For the study at large: From the United States, Italy and Spain came samples of acute and convalescent COVID-19. Sample material is recorded as cDNA or gDNA derived from T cells, B-cell-depleted T cells, or PBMCs.

Authors' processing steps: Amplified reference gene primers provided the basis for estimating nucleated cell counts. TCRdb's table, derived via immunoSEQ multiplex PCR, lists solely in-frame clones and lacks some. Clone size and V and J calls were adopted from that table, with D and trimming inferred from the DNA. The data hold more than 120,000 clones, with about 91% observed a single time. The sequenced sample was peripheral blood. The TCR sequence derives from a human donor in a cohort sampled during active COVID-19. The chain carries TRBV10-3 and TRBJ1-1; D is unclear. The CDR3: CAISESAGDNTEAFF. The DNA of the CDR3 is TGTGCCATCAGTGAGTCGGCAGGCGATAACACTGAAGCTTTCTTT.